This record covers a single TCR beta chain. Its specificity is unknown. CD45RO negativity and positive selection for CCR7 defined naive CD8 cells, a population that excluded terminally differentiated effector memory CD45RA+ cells. This sample is drawn from a study of shared clonotypes between healthy human individuals. Whole-study findings and limits: Among donors, clonotype sharing was expected to be affected by sequencing depth.

Assay: immunoSEQ multiplex PCR; the TCRdb copy retains only in-frame clones and omits some. The table records around 600,000 clones, around 96% of them present only once. Sequenced input: naive CD8+ T cells sorted from blood. The TCR sequence derives from a woman under 40 in good health.

The CDR3 sequence is CASSRDLRSVNEQFF. CDR3 bases: TGCGCCAGCTCCCGGGACCTCAGGTCGGTTAATGAGCAGTTCTTC. The J gene is TRBJ2-1, the V gene TRBV10-2; the D call may be TRBD1 or TRBD2 (5 bases each). Germline V gene data show CDR1 as WSHSY and CDR2 as SAAADI. This CDR3 has 15 amino acids. Between the trimmed V and J ends, which lost 8 bases and 7 bases, there was a span of 21 bases.